This TCR beta chain derives from a study of T cells after yellow fever vaccination. This CDR3 is 15 amino acids long. Per germline, CDR1 DFQATT and CDR2 SNEGSKA (reference sequence). Trimming removed 4 bases from V and 6 bases from J; junction bases left unmatched: 9. This clonotype has ten or more counts. TCRdb recomputed calls from the 5' RACE reads with MiXCR, one row per CDR3 protein. Of tens of thousands of distinct CDR3 sequences in the sample, about 10% were seen once. The chain combines TRBV20-1 with TRBJ2-1; TRBD2 aligns across 10 bases. The receptor comes from a man aged 18 to 29 who received the YFV17D yellow fever vaccine. The sequenced sample was PBMCs, either bulk or a sorted T-cell subset (CD4+, CD8+, memory, or dextramer-sorted; not recorded which), obtained roughly 15 days after the first yellow fever vaccination. The CDR3 nucleotides are TGCAGTGCTAAGAATAGCGGGGGGCCCTCCAATGAGCAGTTCTTC. The encoded protein is CSAKNSGGPSNEQFF.